This entry features one T cell receptor (beta chain) sequence. V was clipped by 4 bases and J by 11 bases, with 13 bases between them. The CDR3 has 13 residues. Germline assignment: CDR1 SGDLS and CDR2 YYNGEE. TCRdb re-called the RT-PCR reads through MiXCR, storing one row per CDR3 protein. The table includes roughly 550,000 distinct CDR3 sequences, under 25% detected once. This specimen comes from a study of response to subunit inactivated influenza vaccine. These data were likewise used in another study, on T cells expressing NK-cell markers. From that report: cDNA encoding TCR beta was synthesized via 5'RACE template switching incorporating UMIs. Within the sequenced cohort of eight donors, seven exhibited HCMV seropositivity and one was seronegative. Sorting in several experiments was restricted by an anti-gamma-delta TCR antibody to alpha-beta TCR T cells. In a handful of donors, dominant clonotypes made up about 28.3-65% of CD3+CD56-NKG2C+ cells. What remained unclear was the HCMV specificity of expanded NKG2C+ T cell clones.

The chain couples TRBV9 to TRBJ1-6; a possible D gene is TRBD1 (6 bases). The specimen comprised CD4+ T cells sorted from PBMCs, sampled about 12 days after vaccination. This clonotype was obtained from a man aged 45 to 65 who received an inactivated influenza vaccine. This CDR3 reads CASSPTGTTPLHF. DNA for the CDR3: TGTGCCAGCAGCCCTACAGGGACGACACCCCTCCACTTT.